Presented here are 5 T cell receptor beta chains from one specimen sequenced in a study of blood T cell repertoires in COVID-19. Sequenced by immunoSEQ multiplex PCR; TCRdb stores in-frame clones only, minus some. Of some 130,000 clones listed, over 75% are singletons. Input material: peripheral blood. Every receptor here comes from a man older than 75 with acute or convalescent COVID-19.

The V gene is TRBV5-4, the J gene TRBJ1-5; D gene uncertain. CDR1 is SGHNT and CDR2 is YYREEE in the germline V gene (reference sequence). V gave up 5 bases and J gave up 1 base, with 10 bases separating them. This CDR3 is 14 amino acids long. In DNA, the CDR3 is TGTGCCAGCAGGCGGGAGGCGAGCAATCAGCCCCAGCATTTT. This codes for CASRREASNQPQHF.

The V call is TRBV10-3, the J call TRBJ1-5, with D possibly being TRBD1 (6 bases). From germline, CDR1 is ENHRY and CDR2 SYGVKD. This CDR3 is built from 19 residues. Trimming stripped 3 bases from V and 0 bases from J, with 21 bases between. The CDR3 bases are TGTGCCATCAGTGACCCTCAATGGCAGGGGCCTTATAGCAATCAGCCCCAGCATTTT. Its translation: CAISDPQWQGPYSNQPQHF.

The chain joins TRBV6-4 to TRBJ1-2, with D possibly TRBD1 on 5 matching bases. Germline-derived CDR1 and CDR2 are MRHNA and SNTAGT. The CDR3 totals 13 residues. The V gene lost 0 bases and the J gene lost 7 bases, with 9 bases spanning the gap. CDR3 amino acids: CASSDSGEAGYTF. The CDR3 coding sequence is TGTGCCAGCAGTGACTCGGGGGAGGCTGGCTACACCTTC.

This rearrangement joins TRBV5-5 to TRBJ1-2; D is uncertain. In germline, CDR1 is SGHKS, CDR2 YYEKEE (reference sequence). V dropped 0 bases and J dropped 2 bases, with 11 bases sitting between them. The CDR3 covers 15 residues. Here the CDR3 DNA reads TGTGCCAGCAGCTTGGGCGGGGATGGGAACTATGGCTACACCTTC. Amino acids: CASSLGGDGNYGYTF.

The chain joins TRBV2 to TRBJ2-1; the match to TRBD2 covers 14 bases. The CDR3 totals 17 residues. The V and J ends lost 4 bases and 4 bases, in that order; junction bases with no gene match: 6. Germline V gene data show CDR1 as SNHLY and CDR2 as FYNNEI. The CDR3 sequence: CASSGGLAGVKYNEQFF. Written as DNA, the CDR3 is TGTGCCAGCAGTGGGGGACTAGCGGGAGTCAAATACAATGAGCAGTTCTTC.